Following are 18 T cell receptor beta chains from one sample sequenced in a study of blood T cell repertoires in COVID-19 (TCRdb year 2020). Libraries were made using the immunoSEQ multiplex PCR assay. TCRdb's version of the immuneACCESS table is confined to in-frame rearrangements and falls short of the full clone set. An unresolved V gene accounts for under half of the shortfall where checked; the remainder is of unknown origin. The sample data list about 58,000 clones, and approximately 91% of these were observed just once. The ten largest clones capture 6.5% to 8.5% of the sample. Sequencing was done on a sample of peripheral blood. The receptors derive from a woman in her 70s with active COVID-19.

The V and J genes are TRBV7-9 and TRBJ2-1; D is undetermined. CDR1 is SEHNR and CDR2 is FQNEAQ in the germline V gene (reference sequence). This CDR3 has 11 amino acids. Trimming shortened V by 5 bases and J by 7 bases, and 6 bases separated the two germline ends. In DNA, the CDR3 is TGTGCCAGCAGCCCCGAGAATGAGCAGTTCTTC. This encodes CASSPENEQFF.

This clone occurred once. The CDR3 DNA is TGTGCCAGCAGCTTAGGAGCAACAGATACGCAGTATTTT. Protein sequence: CASSLGATDTQYF. The chain recombines TRBV5-6 with TRBJ2-3, with D unclear. V lost 2 bases, J lost 3 bases, and 7 bases lay in between. Germline V CDR1 and CDR2: SGHDT, YYEEEE. The CDR3 runs to 13 residues.

V usage is TRBV28 and J usage is TRBJ2-5; no firm D call. The CDR3 is 14 amino acids. Germline loops: CDR1 MDHEN, CDR2 SYDVKM. V dropped 5 bases and J dropped 2 bases, with 12 bases sitting between them. CDR3 bases: TGTGCCAGCAGTCGCGGCGCGTGGCAAGAGACCCAGTACTTC. Translating gives CASSRGAWQETQYF.

The V and J genes are TRBV5-1 and TRBJ2-7; 7 bases map to TRBD2. Germline values: CDR1 SGHRS, CDR2 YFSETQ. The V gene end was trimmed by 4 bases and the J gene end by 2 bases; junction bases not matched to a gene: 15. This CDR3 comprises 17 residues. DNA of the CDR3: TGCGCCAGCAGCCCAACCCTTACTAGCGCCTATACCTACGAGCAGTACTTC. It codes for CASSPTLTSAYTYEQYF.

The V and J genes are TRBV7-6 and TRBJ2-7; 9 bases match TRBD2. Germline V gene lookup returns CDR1 SGHVS and CDR2 FNYEAQ. This CDR3 is 15 amino acids long. With V trimmed by 1 base and J by 3 bases, 4 bases remained unmatched. The DNA for the CDR3 is TGTGCCAGCAGCTTAGAGGCTAGCGGGAACTACGAGCAGTACTTC. Translated, it gives CASSLEASGNYEQYF.

This chain uses TRBV10-1 with TRBJ2-1; the D is unclear. CDR3 size: 16 residues. Germline CDR1 reads WNHNN; CDR2 reads SYGVQD (reference sequence). V shed 0 bases and J shed 8 bases, with 17 bases lying between them. Here the CDR3 reads CASSESRRPGIDEQFF. The CDR3 nucleotides read TGCGCCAGCAGTGAGTCCCGGAGACCCGGCATCGATGAGCAGTTCTTC.

This chain connects TRBV28 to TRBJ2-7; 7 positions match TRBD2. With V trimmed by 7 bases and J by 2 bases, 5 bases remained unmatched. CDR3 length: 13 amino acids. Per germline, CDR1 MDHEN and CDR2 SYDVKM. The CDR3 DNA sequence: TGTGCCAGCAATCGGGAGGCCACCTACGAGCAGTACTTC. This gives the protein CASNREATYEQYF. The full variable domain, rest sourced from reference TRBV28 and TRBJ2-7, is DVKVTQSSRYLVKRTGEKVFLECVQDMDHENMFWYRQDPGLGLRLIYFSYDVKMKEKGDIPEGYSVSREKKERFSLILESASTNQTSMYLCASNREATYEQYFGPGTRLTVT.

The rearrangement links TRBV7-9 to TRBJ2-3; no clear D gene. The CDR3 has 13 residues. Germline V gives CDR1 SEHNR, CDR2 FQNEAQ (reference sequence). V dropped 1 base and J dropped 14 bases, with 16 bases sitting between them. The CDR3 bases are TGTGCCAGCAGCTTAGGCAGGATTTTAGATGGGTATTTT. Translated, it gives CASSLGRILDGYF.

This chain joins TRBV30 and TRBJ2-4; 13 bases agree with TRBD2. CDR1 GTSNPN and CDR2 SVGIG come from the germline V gene (reference sequence). Trimming at V came to 3 bases and at J to 7 bases, leaving 15 bases not matched to a gene. The CDR3 spans 18 residues. The CDR3 DNA is TGTGCCTGGAGGAGAGTGGGTCCCCCGGGACTAGCGGGGAACATTCAGTACTTC. As protein: CAWRRVGPPGLAGNIQYF.

Here the CDR3 reads CASRTPEGQGVYGYTF. In DNA form, the CDR3 reads TGTGCCAGCAGAACCCCCGAAGGACAGGGCGTCTATGGCTACACCTTC. The chain is built from TRBV28 and TRBJ1-2, with 8 bases lining up with TRBD1. This CDR3 has 16 amino acids. Germline CDR1 MDHEN, CDR2 SYDVKM. J lost 4 bases, V lost 6 bases, and 13 bases had no gene match.

The J gene is TRBJ2-3, the V gene TRBV29-1; TRBD2 aligns across 7 bases. The CDR3 has 16 residues. The junction had 11 bases not matched to a gene; V was cut back by 5 bases and J by 0 bases. The germline CDR1 and CDR2 sequences are SQVTM and ANQGSEA. CDR3: CSVFELLASSTDTQYF. CDR3 sequence (DNA): TGCAGCGTTTTCGAACTACTAGCGTCTAGCACAGATACGCAGTATTTT.

CDR3 nucleotide sequence: TGTGCCAGCAACTCTAGACGGGGTTGGACAGATACGCAGTATTTT. Translation: CASNSRRGWTDTQYF. The rearrangement uses TRBV7-2 and TRBJ2-3; a possible D gene is TRBD2 (5 bases). This CDR3 is 15 amino acids long. Trimming removed 7 bases from V and 3 bases from J, with 17 bases in between. The V gene's germline CDR1 is SGHTA and CDR2 FQGNSA.

This clone showed up just once. This chain uses TRBV5-4 with TRBJ2-5; maybe TRBD1 (5 bases). Germline V gene sequence: CDR1 SGHNT, CDR2 YYREEE (reference sequence). The ends were cut back, 2 bases at V and 7 bases at J, with 18 bases in the middle. The CDR3 has 15 residues. DNA of the CDR3: TGTGCCAGCAGCTTCGACCCAGGGCTCATGGGGACCCAGTACTTC. Translation gives CASSFDPGLMGTQYF.

This clone appeared a few times. The V gene is TRBV30, the J gene TRBJ1-2, with D maybe TRBD1 (6 bases). Germline CDR1 reads GTSNPN; CDR2 reads SVGIG (reference sequence). V was cut by 3 bases and J by 6 bases, with 17 bases left in between. The CDR3 covers 14 residues. Here the CDR3 DNA reads TGTGCCTGGAGGGGCCCCATGGGGGCCCATGGCTACACCTTC. Translation: CAWRGPMGAHGYTF.

This chain connects TRBV7-2 to TRBJ2-3; 8 bases are a match to TRBD2. This CDR3 has 15 amino acids. The V segment lost 3 bases and the J segment 2 bases; nucleotides outside the gene matches: 4. Germline V gene data show CDR1 as SGHTA and CDR2 as FQGNSA. In DNA, the CDR3 is TGTGCCAGCAGCTTCGGGGGACTAGACACAGATACGCAGTATTTT. Amino acid sequence: CASSFGGLDTDTQYF.

The J gene is TRBJ2-3, the V gene TRBV7-9, with D unclear. V dropped 2 bases and J dropped 4 bases, with 10 bases sitting between them. This CDR3 region has 14 residues. Germline V gene data show CDR1 as SEHNR and CDR2 as FQNEAQ (reference sequence). The CDR3 is CASSLTQTADTQYF. CDR3 bases: TGTGCCAGCAGCTTAACGCAAACGGCAGATACGCAGTATTTT.

The J gene is TRBJ2-1, the V gene TRBV6-9; TRBD1 might be the D (6 bases). Trimming removed 9 bases at V and 7 bases at J, with 16 bases between. The CDR3 runs 13 residues. Looked up from germline, CDR1 is MNHGY and CDR2 is SVAAGI. CDR3 nucleotides: TGTGCCAGGCCCCTTGGGGGCCGGAATGAGCAGTTCTTC. Translated: CARPLGGRNEQFF.

This clone was counted a single time. DNA of the CDR3: TGTGCCAGTCATAGCGGGAAAGAGACCCAGTACTTC. Translating it yields CASHSGKETQYF. The V call is TRBV28, the J call TRBJ2-5; TRBD2 agrees at 8 bases. The germline CDR1 and CDR2 sequences are MDHEN and SYDVKM. The length of the CDR3 is 12 residues. Losses at the gene ends were 9 bases for V and 3 bases for J; bases not matched to a gene: 3.